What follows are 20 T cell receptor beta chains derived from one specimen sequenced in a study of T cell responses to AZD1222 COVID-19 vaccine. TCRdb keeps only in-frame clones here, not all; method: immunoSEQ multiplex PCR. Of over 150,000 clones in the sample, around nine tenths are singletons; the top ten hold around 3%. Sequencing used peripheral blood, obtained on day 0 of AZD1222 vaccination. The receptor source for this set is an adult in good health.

CDR3 sequence reads: CASSIAISGSYYEQYF. The CDR3 coding sequence is TGTGCCAGTAGTATTGCTATAAGCGGGTCTTACTACGAGCAGTACTTC. The J gene is TRBJ2-7, the V gene TRBV19, with TRBD2 as a possible D gene (6 bases). In germline, CDR1 is LNHDA, CDR2 SQIVND (reference sequence). This CDR3 is built from 16 residues. V dropped 3 bases and J dropped 3 bases, with 18 bases sitting between them.

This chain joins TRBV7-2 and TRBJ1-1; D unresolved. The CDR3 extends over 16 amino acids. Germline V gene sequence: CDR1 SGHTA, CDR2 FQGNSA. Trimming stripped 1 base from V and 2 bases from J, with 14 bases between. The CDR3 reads CASSLGRVSQNTEAFF. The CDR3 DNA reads TGTGCCAGCAGCTTAGGAAGGGTCAGCCAAAACACTGAAGCTTTCTTT.

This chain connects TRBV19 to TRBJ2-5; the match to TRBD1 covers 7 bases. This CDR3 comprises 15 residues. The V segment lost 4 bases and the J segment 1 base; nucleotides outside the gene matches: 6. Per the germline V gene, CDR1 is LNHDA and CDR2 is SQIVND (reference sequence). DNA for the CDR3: TGTGCCAGTAGTACAGGGGGACGGGGCCAAGAGACCCAGTACTTC. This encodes CASSTGGRGQETQYF. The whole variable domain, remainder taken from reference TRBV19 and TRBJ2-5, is DGGITQSPKYLFRKEGQNVTLSCEQNLNHDAMYWYRQDPGQGLRLIYYSQIVNDFQKGDIAEGYSVSREKKESFPLTVTSAQKNPTAFYLCASSTGGRGQETQYFGPGTRLLVL.

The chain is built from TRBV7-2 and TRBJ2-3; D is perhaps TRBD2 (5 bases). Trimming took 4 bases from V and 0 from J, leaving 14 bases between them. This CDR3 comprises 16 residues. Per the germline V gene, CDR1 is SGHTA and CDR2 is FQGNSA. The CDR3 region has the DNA TGTGCCAGCAGCTCCGGGCGGGTGTCTAGCACAGATACGCAGTATTTT. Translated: CASSSGRVSSTDTQYF.

CDR3 nucleotides: TGTGCCAGCAGTGCTAGCGGGGCTAGCTCCTACAATGAGCAGTTCTTC. Amino acid sequence: CASSASGASSYNEQFF. The J gene is TRBJ2-1, the V gene TRBV6-1; 9 bases map to TRBD2. Per germline, CDR1 MNHNS and CDR2 SASEGT. Losses at the gene ends were 4 bases for V and 0 bases for J; bases not matched to a gene: 4. The CDR3 sequence is 16 residues long.

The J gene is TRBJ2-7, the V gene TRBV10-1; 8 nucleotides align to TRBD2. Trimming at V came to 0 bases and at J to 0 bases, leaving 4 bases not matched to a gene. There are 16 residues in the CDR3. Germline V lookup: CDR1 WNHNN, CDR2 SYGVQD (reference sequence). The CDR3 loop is CASSESIAGGSYEQYF. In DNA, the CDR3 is TGCGCCAGCAGTGAGTCGATTGCGGGGGGCTCCTACGAGCAGTACTTC.

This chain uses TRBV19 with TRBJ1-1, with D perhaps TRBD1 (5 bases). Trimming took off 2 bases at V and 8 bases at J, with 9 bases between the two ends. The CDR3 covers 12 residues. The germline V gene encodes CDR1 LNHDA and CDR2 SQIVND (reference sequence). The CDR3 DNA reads TGTGCCAGTAGTATAATCCGGGGCGAAGCTTTCTTT. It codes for CASSIIRGEAFF. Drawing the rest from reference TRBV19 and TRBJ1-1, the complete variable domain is DGGITQSPKYLFRKEGQNVTLSCEQNLNHDAMYWYRQDPGQGLRLIYYSQIVNDFQKGDIAEGYSVSREKKESFPLTVTSAQKNPTAFYLCASSIIRGEAFFGQGTRLTVV.

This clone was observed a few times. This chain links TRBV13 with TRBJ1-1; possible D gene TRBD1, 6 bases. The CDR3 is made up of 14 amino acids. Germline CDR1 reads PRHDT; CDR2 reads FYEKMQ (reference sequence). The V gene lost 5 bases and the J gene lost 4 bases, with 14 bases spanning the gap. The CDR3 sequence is CASSRATGLTEAFF. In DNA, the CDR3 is TGTGCCAGCAGCCGAGCCACAGGGCTCACTGAAGCTTTCTTT.

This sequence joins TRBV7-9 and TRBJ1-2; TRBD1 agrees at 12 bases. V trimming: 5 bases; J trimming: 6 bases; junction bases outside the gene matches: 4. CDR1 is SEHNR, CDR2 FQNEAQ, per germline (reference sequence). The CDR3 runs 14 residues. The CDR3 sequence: CASSRGQGADGYTF. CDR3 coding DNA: TGTGCCAGCAGCCGGGGACAGGGGGCCGATGGCTACACCTTC.

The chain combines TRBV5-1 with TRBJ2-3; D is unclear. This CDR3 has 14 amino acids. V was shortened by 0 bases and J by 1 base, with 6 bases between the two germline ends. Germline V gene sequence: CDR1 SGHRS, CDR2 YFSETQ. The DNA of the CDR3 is TGCGCCAGCAGCTTGGGGCTAGGCACAGATACGCAGTATTTT. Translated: CASSLGLGTDTQYF.

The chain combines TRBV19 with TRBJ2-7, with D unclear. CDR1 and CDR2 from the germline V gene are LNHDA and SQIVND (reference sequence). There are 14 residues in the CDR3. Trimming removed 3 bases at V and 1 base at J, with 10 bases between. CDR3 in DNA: TGTGCCAGTAGTATGGACGGTCGTTCCTACGAGCAGTACTTC. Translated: CASSMDGRSYEQYF.

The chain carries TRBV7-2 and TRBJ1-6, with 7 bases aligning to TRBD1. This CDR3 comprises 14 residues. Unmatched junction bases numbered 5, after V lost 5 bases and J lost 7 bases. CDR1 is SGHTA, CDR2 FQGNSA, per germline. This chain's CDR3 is CASSEGDRNSPLHF. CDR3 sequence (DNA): TGTGCCAGCAGCGAGGGGGACAGAAATTCACCCCTCCACTTT.

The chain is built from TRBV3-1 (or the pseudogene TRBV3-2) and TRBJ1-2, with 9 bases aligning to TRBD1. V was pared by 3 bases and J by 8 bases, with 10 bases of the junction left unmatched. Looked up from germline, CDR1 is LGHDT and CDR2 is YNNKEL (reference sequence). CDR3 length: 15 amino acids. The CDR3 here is CASSQDRGRIGGYTF. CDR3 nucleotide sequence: TGTGCCAGCAGCCAGGACAGGGGTAGAATAGGGGGCTACACCTTC.

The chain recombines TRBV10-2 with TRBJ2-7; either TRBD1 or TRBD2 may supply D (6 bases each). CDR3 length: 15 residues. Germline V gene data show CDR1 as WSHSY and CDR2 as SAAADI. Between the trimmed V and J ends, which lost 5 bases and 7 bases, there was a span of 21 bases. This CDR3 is CASSPGAVIGGEQYF. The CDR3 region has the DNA TGCGCCAGCAGTCCTGGGGCAGTAATAGGGGGGGAGCAGTACTTC.

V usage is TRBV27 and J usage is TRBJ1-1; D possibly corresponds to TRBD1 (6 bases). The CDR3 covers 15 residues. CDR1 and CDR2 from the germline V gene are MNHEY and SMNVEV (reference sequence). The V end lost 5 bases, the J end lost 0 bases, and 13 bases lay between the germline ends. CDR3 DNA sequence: TGTGCCAGCAGTAGAACAGGGTGGATGAACACTGAAGCTTTCTTT. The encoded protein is CASSRTGWMNTEAFF.

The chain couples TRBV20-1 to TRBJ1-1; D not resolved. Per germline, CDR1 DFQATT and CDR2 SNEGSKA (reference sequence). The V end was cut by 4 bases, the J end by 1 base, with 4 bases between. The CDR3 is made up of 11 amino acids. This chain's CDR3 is CSAMSNTEAFF. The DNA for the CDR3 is TGCAGTGCTATGTCGAACACTGAAGCTTTCTTT.

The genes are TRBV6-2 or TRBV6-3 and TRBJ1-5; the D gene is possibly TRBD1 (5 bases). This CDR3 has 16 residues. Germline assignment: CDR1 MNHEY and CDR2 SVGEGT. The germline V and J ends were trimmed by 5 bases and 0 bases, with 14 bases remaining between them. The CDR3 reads CASSPFGHSSNQPQHF. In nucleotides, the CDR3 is TGTGCCAGCAGTCCGTTCGGACATTCTAGCAATCAGCCCCAGCATTTT.

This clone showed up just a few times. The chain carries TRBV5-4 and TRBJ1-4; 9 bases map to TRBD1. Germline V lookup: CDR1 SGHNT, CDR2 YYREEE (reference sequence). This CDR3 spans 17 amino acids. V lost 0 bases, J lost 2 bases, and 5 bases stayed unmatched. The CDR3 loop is CASSLAGQGLTNEKLFF. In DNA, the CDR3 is TGTGCCAGCAGCTTGGCCGGACAGGGGTTGACTAATGAAAAACTGTTTTTT. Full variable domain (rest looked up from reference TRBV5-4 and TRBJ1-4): ETGVTQSPTHLIKTRGQQVTLRCSSQSGHNTVSWYQQALGQGPQFIFQYYREEENGRGNFPPRFSGLQFPNYSSELNVNALELDDSALYLCASSLAGQGLTNEKLFFGSGTQLSVL.

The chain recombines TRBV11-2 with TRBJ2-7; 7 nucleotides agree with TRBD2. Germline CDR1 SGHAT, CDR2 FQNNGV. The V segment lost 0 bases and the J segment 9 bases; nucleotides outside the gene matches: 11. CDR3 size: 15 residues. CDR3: CASSLDPSGLRRQYF. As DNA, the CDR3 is TGTGCCAGCAGCTTAGACCCTAGCGGACTTCGGAGGCAGTACTTC. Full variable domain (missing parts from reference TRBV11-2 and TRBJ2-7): EAGVAQSPRYKIIEKRQSVAFWCNPISGHATLYWYQQILGQGPKLLIQFQNNGVVDDSQLPKDRFSAERLKGVDSTLKIQPAKLEDSAVYLCASSLDPSGLRRQYFGPGTRLTVT.

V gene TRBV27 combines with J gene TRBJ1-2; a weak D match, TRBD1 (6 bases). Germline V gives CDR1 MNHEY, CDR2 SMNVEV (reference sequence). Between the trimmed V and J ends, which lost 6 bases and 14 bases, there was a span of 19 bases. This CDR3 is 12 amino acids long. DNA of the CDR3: TGTGCCAGCAGCTCCCGGACAGCATGTAGGACCTTC. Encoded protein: CASSSRTACRTF.